Shown below are 25 T cell receptor beta chains from a single sample sequenced in a study of human thymus T cells. Corrective heart surgery yielded the resections from which the thymus tissue came. Here immunoSEQ multiplex PCR was the method, and the copy in TCRdb shows in-frame clones only, minus some. The table includes about 78,000 clones, 96% detected once. The sequenced sample was thymus tissue. These receptors all come from a boy under two years old with a congenital heart defect but otherwise immunologically healthy.

This rearrangement joins TRBV27 to TRBJ1-4; D is undetermined. V lost 2 bases, J lost 0 bases, and 4 bases lay in between. Germline V gene sequence: CDR1 MNHEY, CDR2 SMNVEV (reference sequence). The CDR3 has 14 residues. CDR3 DNA sequence: TGTGCCAGCAGTTTAGACTCAACTAATGAAAAACTGTTTTTT. It yields the protein CASSLDSTNEKLFF.

This chain links TRBV27 with TRBJ2-7, with TRBD1 matching over 9 bases. V lost 8 bases to trimming and J lost 0 bases; unmatched junction nucleotides: 14. This CDR3 contains 17 residues. Germline CDR1 is MNHEY and CDR2 is SMNVEV (reference sequence). DNA for the CDR3: TGTGCCAGCCACAGTTTGTGGGCGGACAGGGGCTCCTACGAGCAGTACTTC. It encodes CASHSLWADRGSYEQYF.

The V call is TRBV7-2, the J call TRBJ1-2, with 7 bases lining up with TRBD1. J lost 8 bases, V lost 4 bases, and 10 bases had no gene match. Germline V gene lookup returns CDR1 SGHTA and CDR2 FQGNSA. CDR3 length: 14 amino acids. The CDR3 spells CASSSCSRQGGYTF. The CDR3 bases are TGTGCCAGCAGCTCCTGCTCTCGACAGGGCGGCTACACCTTC.

The V gene is TRBV6-5, the J gene TRBJ2-7, with 8 positions matching TRBD1. Germline values: CDR1 MNHEY, CDR2 SVGAGI. The CDR3 is 16 residues long. V dropped 0 bases and J dropped 1; count of bases not matched to a gene: 5. This chain's CDR3 is CASSYSPGQVSYEQYF. CDR3 coding DNA: TGTGCCAGCAGTTACTCACCGGGACAGGTATCCTACGAGCAGTACTTC.

The rearrangement links TRBV11-3 to TRBJ2-2; 7 nucleotides match TRBD2. The CDR3 is made up of 17 amino acids. Trimming at V came to 3 bases and at J to 2 bases, leaving 9 bases not matched to a gene. Germline CDR1 and CDR2: SGHNT and YENEEA. The CDR3 reads CASSLLGRESNTGELFF. The CDR3 DNA reads as TGTGCCAGCAGCTTGTTGGGGCGGGAGAGTAACACCGGGGAGCTGTTTTTT.

The rearrangement links TRBV11-2 to TRBJ1-1, with D hard to call. V lost 2 bases and J lost 0, with 10 bases in between. The germline V gene has CDR1 SGHAT and CDR2 FQNNGV. The CDR3 extends over 15 amino acids. The CDR3 is CASSLQAAMNTEAFF. CDR3 coding DNA: TGTGCCAGCAGCTTACAAGCAGCCATGAACACTGAAGCTTTCTTT.

J is TRBJ1-3 and V is TRBV7-2; D perhaps matches TRBD1 (5 bases). Germline V gene lookup returns CDR1 SGHTA and CDR2 FQGNSA. With 2 bases removed from V and 2 bases from J, the gap between germline ends came to 13 bases. The CDR3 length is 16 residues. As DNA, the CDR3 is TGTGCCAGCAGCTTATCCAGGGTCAAGACTGGAAACACCATATATTTT. Translation: CASSLSRVKTGNTIYF.

The chain employs TRBV5-4 and TRBJ2-7; 11 bases are shared with TRBD1. The germline V gene has CDR1 SGHNT and CDR2 YYREEE (reference sequence). V lost 0 bases and J lost 6; bases outside the gene matches: 5. This CDR3 is 15 amino acids long. CDR3 coding DNA: TGTGCCAGCAGCTTGGCCCGGGACAGGGGGATCGAGCAGTACTTC. Encoded protein: CASSLARDRGIEQYF.

The chain is built from TRBV12-2 and TRBJ1-2; the DNA was not compared with TRBD1, the D call given in the table. TRBV12-2 has pseudogene status. The CDR3 is 16 residues long. CDR3 sequence (DNA): TGTGCAAGTCGCTGTTGCCGGGACAGGGATAACTATGGCTACGCCTTC. Protein product: CASRCCRDRDNYGYAF.

This clone has a single count. The chain couples TRBV1 to TRBJ2-3. TRBV1 is recorded as a pseudogene. This CDR3 is 13 amino acids long. The CDR3 loop is CTSSQENTDTQYF. The CDR3 bases are TGCACCAGCAGCCAAGAAAACACAGATACGCAGTATTTT.

V usage is TRBV11-2 and J usage is TRBJ1-3; D call uncertain. Germline CDR1 SGHAT, CDR2 FQNNGV. This CDR3 comprises 16 residues. V was trimmed by 2 bases and J by 12 bases, leaving 23 bases between them. In nucleotides, the CDR3 is TGTGCCAGCAGCTTACCTGGACCGACTACGAGAACGAACATATATTTT. This gives the protein CASSLPGPTTRTNIYF. The full variable domain, rest sourced from reference TRBV11-2 and TRBJ1-3, is EAGVAQSPRYKIIEKRQSVAFWCNPISGHATLYWYQQILGQGPKLLIQFQNNGVVDDSQLPKDRFSAERLKGVDSTLKIQPAKLEDSAVYLCASSLPGPTTRTNIYFGEGSWLTVV.

V gene TRBV28 combines with J gene TRBJ2-2; 9 bases map to TRBD1. The CDR3 is made up of 14 amino acids. The junction had 6 bases not matched to a gene; V was cut back by 6 bases and J by 7 bases. Germline loops: CDR1 MDHEN, CDR2 SYDVKM. CDR3 DNA: TGTGCCAGCAGGGACAGGGGATTTGACGGGGAGCTGTTTTTT. Translated: CASRDRGFDGELFF.

Only one count was recorded for this clone. This chain connects TRBV5-6 to TRBJ2-3, with D unresolved. Germline lookup yields CDR1 SGHDT and CDR2 YYEEEE. The CDR3 is made up of 14 amino acids. Trimming shortened V by 6 bases and J by 4 bases, and 15 bases separated the two germline ends. In nucleotides, the CDR3 is TGTGCCAGCATCGGGCCTACAGAGCCAGATACGCAGTATTTT. This encodes CASIGPTEPDTQYF. Looking up the rest from reference TRBV5-6 and TRBJ2-3 gives the full variable domain: DAGVTQSPTHLIKTRGQQVTLRCSPKSGHDTVSWYQQALGQGPQFIFQYYEEEERQRGNFPDRFSGHQFPNYSSELNVNALLLGDSALYLCASIGPTEPDTQYFGPGTRLTVL.

The chain recombines TRBV2 with TRBJ1-6, with TRBD1 matching over 7 bases. With 0 bases clipped from V and 10 bases from J, the junction kept 9 bases outside the gene matches. Looked up from germline, CDR1 is SNHLY and CDR2 is FYNNEI. The length of the CDR3 is 16 residues. The CDR3 nucleotides are TGTGCCAGCAGTGAAGCGCTCCCAGGGGGTCGGTCACCCCTCCACTTT. It codes for CASSEALPGGRSPLHF.

This chain joins TRBV5-1 and TRBJ1-5; 8 bases line up with TRBD1. V shed 7 bases and J 6 bases; nucleotides not matched to a gene: 18. The CDR3 is made up of 17 amino acids. Germline-derived CDR1 and CDR2 are SGHRS and YFSETQ. This CDR3 is CASGSGFATGGLQPQHF. The CDR3 DNA reads as TGCGCCAGCGGATCAGGGTTTGCCACAGGGGGTCTTCAGCCCCAGCATTTT.

This rearrangement joins TRBV10-3 to TRBJ1-3; D might be TRBD1 (6 bases). The V end lost 6 bases, the J end lost 1 base, and 16 bases lay between the germline ends. CDR3 size: 16 residues. The germline CDR1 and CDR2 sequences are ENHRY and SYGVKD. CDR3 amino acids: CAISGGGGRSGNTIYF. The CDR3 bases are TGTGCCATCAGCGGGGGGGGCGGTCGTTCTGGAAACACCATATATTTT.

V usage is TRBV11-2 and J usage is TRBJ2-7, with D possibly TRBD1 on 6 matching bases. V lost 5 bases to trimming and J lost 2 bases, with 16 bases between them. Germline V gene sequence: CDR1 SGHAT, CDR2 FQNNGV. This CDR3 has 15 amino acids. The CDR3 loop is CASSEGQHFTYEQYF. Here the CDR3 DNA reads TGTGCCAGCAGCGAAGGACAGCACTTTACCTACGAGCAGTACTTC.

V usage is TRBV10-3 and J usage is TRBJ2-3; TRBD1 aligns across 10 bases. Per germline, CDR1 ENHRY and CDR2 SYGVKD. J gave up 4 bases and V 3 bases, and 4 bases lay outside the gene matches. This CDR3 contains 15 residues. CDR3 in amino acids: CAISERDRGPDTQYF. The CDR3 bases are TGTGCCATCAGTGAAAGGGACAGGGGTCCAGATACGCAGTATTTT.

The chain employs TRBV19 and TRBJ1-4; tentatively, D is TRBD1 (6 bases). CDR1 and CDR2 (germline): LNHDA, SQIVND (reference sequence). The CDR3 totals 14 residues. Trimming stripped 4 bases from V and 8 bases from J, with 14 bases between. The chain's CDR3 is CASSTSNGGEKLFF. In DNA, the CDR3 is TGTGCCAGTAGTACCTCGAACGGGGGCGAAAAACTGTTTTTT.

The V call is TRBV25-1, the J call TRBJ1-3; D is ambiguous. Per germline, CDR1 MGHDK and CDR2 SYGVNS. The CDR3 sequence is 15 residues long. The V and J ends lost 5 bases and 2 bases respectively, with 13 bases between them. The CDR3 is CASSSRQTPGNTIYF. The CDR3 DNA sequence: TGTGCCAGCAGTTCTCGACAAACTCCTGGAAACACCATATATTTT.

The V and J genes are TRBV7-2 and TRBJ2-7; D tentatively reads TRBD1 or TRBD2 (5 bases each). The CDR3 is 14 residues long. Germline CDR1 reads SGHTA; CDR2 reads FQGNSA. V was pared by 5 bases and J by 5 bases, with 16 bases between. CDR3 sequence (DNA): TGTGCCAGCAGCCCGAGTGAGGGGCCCCACGAGCAGTACTTC. Encoded protein: CASSPSEGPHEQYF. Drawing the rest from reference TRBV7-2 and TRBJ2-7, the complete variable domain is GAGVSQSPSNKVTEKGKDVELRCDPISGHTALYWYRQSLGQGLEFLIYFQGNSAPDKSGLPSDRFSAERTGGSVSTLTIQRTQQEDSAVYLCASSPSEGPHEQYFGPGTRLTVT.

This clone was observed once. The V gene is TRBV9, the J gene TRBJ1-1, with D perhaps matching TRBD1 (5 bases). The CDR3 runs 13 residues. V was pared by 5 bases and J by 6 bases, with 14 bases between. Germline V gives CDR1 SGDLS, CDR2 YYNGEE. Here the CDR3 reads CASSIASGAEAFF. CDR3 in DNA: TGTGCCAGCAGTATAGCCTCGGGGGCTGAAGCTTTCTTT. Together with reference TRBV9 and TRBJ1-1, the CDR3 gives the full variable domain: DSGVTQTPKHLITATGQRVTLRCSPRSGDLSVYWYQQSLDQGLQFLIQYYNGEERAKGNILERFSAQQFPDLHSELNLSSLELGDSALYFCASSIASGAEAFFGQGTRLTVV.

The chain uses TRBV28 and TRBJ1-3; D gene unclear. The germline gives CDR1 MDHEN, CDR2 SYDVKM. V lost 5 bases and J 9 bases, leaving 23 bases between the germline ends. The CDR3 covers 16 residues. DNA of the CDR3: TGTGCCAGCAGTCTCCCGATCCTCTACCCGAACGGCACCATATATTTT. It translates to CASSLPILYPNGTIYF. The whole variable domain, filled in from reference TRBV28 and TRBJ1-3, reads DVKVTQSSRYLVKRTGEKVFLECVQDMDHENMFWYRQDPGLGLRLIYFSYDVKMKEKGDIPEGYSVSREKKERFSLILESASTNQTSMYLCASSLPILYPNGTIYFGEGSWLTVV.

The V call is TRBV20-1, the J call TRBJ1-2; 7 bases map to TRBD1. The V gene end was trimmed by 5 bases and the J gene end by 6 bases; junction bases not matched to a gene: 3. The CDR3 extends over 11 amino acids. Germline CDR1 and CDR2: DFQATT and SNEGSKA (reference sequence). The CDR3 is CSALTGNGYTF. The CDR3 DNA reads as TGCAGTGCTCTGACAGGGAATGGCTACACCTTC.

The CDR3 region has the DNA TGTGCCAGCAGTTACCCTGGCCGCACAGATACGCAGTATTTT. Translation: CASSYPGRTDTQYF. The gene calls are TRBV6-5 and TRBJ2-3; D gene ambiguous. V was cut by 2 bases and J by 1 base, with 7 bases left in between. In germline, CDR1 is MNHEY, CDR2 SVGAGI. The CDR3 runs 14 residues.